The sequence of this TCR beta chain was determined in a study of T cells after yellow fever vaccination (dated 2019 in TCRdb). Describing the broader study: The SMART-Seq v4 Ultra Low Input RNA kit was used to prepare libraries from fractions with low cell numbers. To track T-cell clones before and after primary and booster YFV17D yellow fever vaccination, bulk TCR alpha and beta repertoires were sequenced longitudinally. Two healthy male donors, one aged 18 to 30 and one aged 30 to 40 years, made up the cohort. Blood was collected at multiple timepoints before and after primary and secondary immunization, and bulk PBMC replicates and cell subsets were isolated. The paper's findings and limits, for the study overall: Most clones expanded after primary vaccination were re-detected after the booster (around 96% of CD4 and around 88% of CD8), suggesting broad memory maintenance. Compared with the primary T-cell response, the secondary T-cell response was weaker but faster, peaking on day 5 rather than day 15. Because the study included only a couple of donors, the extent to which the findings can be generalized is limited. Computational filtering was required because FACS-sorted repertoires could contain abundant contaminating clonotypes from the bulk population. A small fraction of clonotypes showed up in both the CD4 and CD8 compartments, probably as a result of convergent recombination.

This clonotype was picked up a small number of times. Its antigen is currently not known. No qualities accompany the bases; no much larger clone lies one base away. The treatment or condition tag for this specimen amounts to: live attenuated yellow fever vaccine strain. At each blood-draw timepoint, two biological replicates of bulk PBMCs were collected. A standard Ficoll-Paque protocol was used to isolate PBMCs from peripheral blood. TriZol was used to extract RNA from bulk PBMCs, CD4 and CD8 fractions, and dextramer-positive and dextramer-negative fractions. TCR cDNA was made using 5'RACE template switching, a step that added a universal primer site and unique molecular identifiers. Priming for cDNA synthesis came from both the TCR alpha and TCR beta constant segments. Library amplification involved two PCR steps, and the second step added sample barcodes and sequencing adapters. Sequencing of the libraries was done on either Illumina HiSeq 2500 (2x100 bp) or NovaSeq (2x150 bp). In the original analysis: Demultiplexing of reads and collapsing into UMI consensus sequences were performed with MIGEC, and V(D)J alignment was carried out with MiXCR. Using edgeR on replicate PBMC samples, clonotypes were called vaccine-responding if FDR was below 0.01 and the log2 fold change was above 5 up to day 15. CD4 or CD8 identity was assigned to each bulk clonotype according to whether the clonotype was present at higher abundance in the sequenced CD4 repertoire or the sequenced CD8 repertoire. Using fastp at Q25 and MiXCR, TCRdb reprocessed the public reads and kept productive beta chains. Duplicate CDR3 protein sequences are folded into a single record with the most common DNA and genes. For this entry, the V and J calls and clone size follow TCRdb and not the study's own pipeline. The sample table lists 450,000 to 650,000 distinct CDR3 sequences, approximately 13% of them with a count of one. Of the sample, over 11% is held by the ten largest clones.

As encoded in the germline V gene (reference sequence), CDR1 is PRHDT while CDR2 is FYEKMQ. The CDR3 covers 15 residues, taking in both the cysteine and the phenylalanine. Only the CDR3 part of the read is kept: 45 bases, read in frame from the first base. V is reduced by 0 bases and J by 1 base, leaving a spacing of 9 bases between them. The sample here was PBMCs, taken on the day of the yellow fever booster vaccination. This receptor was identified in a man aged 30 to 45 who received the YFV17D yellow fever vaccine. Rearrangement joined TRBV13 to TRBJ1-1; the D region possibly corresponds to TRBD1 (5 bases align). In nucleotide form, the sequence is TGTGCCAGCAGCTTAGGAGGGGCACCGAACACTGAAGCTTTCTTT. This gives the protein CASSLGGAPNTEAFF.